This TCR beta chain derives from a study of control samples from healthy donors and cancer patients. The data were produced by immunoSEQ multiplex PCR, yet TCRdb's version contains in-frame clones alone and is incomplete. The sample carries 110,000 or so clones, 80% to 90% recorded once. The receptor comes from a woman in her forties or fifties in good health. The sequenced sample consisted of blood.

The CDR3 DNA reads TGCGCCAGCAGATCGTCAAGCGGACTAGCGTCCCACGAGCAGTACTTC. It translates to CASRSSSGLASHEQYF. V is TRBV10-1 and J is TRBJ2-7, with 9 bases lining up with TRBD2. Trimming at V came to 6 bases and at J to 5 bases, leaving 14 bases not matched to a gene. Germline CDR1 and CDR2: WNHNN and SYGVQD (reference sequence). CDR3 length: 16 amino acids.